The rows below give T cell receptor beta chains drawn from one sample of a study of vaccination effects on CD4 cells after COVID-19. Assay: immunoSEQ multiplex PCR; the TCRdb copy retains only in-frame clones and omits some. The repertoire has about 25,000 clones, 77% of them found once; the top ten carry 23%. These TCRs are of unknown antigen specificity. Specimen: CD4+ T cells from PBMCs cultured with HCoV-NL63 spike peptides, collected after COVID-19 vaccination. The receptors were gathered from a human donor who received a COVID-19 vaccine. Both conserved end residues are part of each CDR3. A D gene is named only where the DNA matches it firmly. Where a row states a size, it is once, few, many or the class of an expanded clone; other rows omit it.

>TRBJ1-1|TRBV7-9|NA|NA
TGTGCCAGCAGCTTATACAGCCGAGAGACTGAAGCTTTCTTT
CASSLYSRETEAFF
>TRBJ2-5|TRBV5-1|NA|NA
TGCGCCAGCAGCTTTGGGGGCACAGAGACCCAGTACTTC
CASSFGGTETQYF
>TRBJ1-2|TRBV10-3|NA|NA
TGTGCCATCAGTGTTCCGGGCCCTCTCTCTTCCGGCTACACCTTC
CAISVPGPLSSGYTF
>TRBJ1-6|TRBV27|NA|NA
TGTGCCAGCCGAAGGGGGGGGGCGAGAAATTCACCCCTCCACTTT
CASRRGGARNSPLHF
>TRBJ2-1|TRBV15|NA|NA
TGTGCCACCAGCAGAGCTGGCAGCTACAATGAGCAGTTCTTC
CATSRAGSYNEQFF
>TRBJ2-6|TRBV19|NA|NA
TGTGCCAGTAGTATAAACAGGGTTGACTCTGGGGCCAACGTCCTGACTTTC
CASSINRVDSGANVLTF
>TRBJ2-5|TRBV9|NA|NA
TGTGCCAGCAGCGTAGGTGGGGGGTCCCAAGAGACCCAGTACTTC
CASSVGGGSQETQYF
>TRBJ1-1|TRBV9|NA|NA
TGTGCCAGCAGCGTACATGCTCAAAGCAACACTGAAGCTTTCTTT
CASSVHAQSNTEAFF
>TRBJ2-5|TRBV19|TRBD2|NA
TGTGCCAGTAGCCAGGCTAGCGGAGGTGCGGGGACCCAGTACTTC
CASSQASGGAGTQYF
>TRBJ2-7|TRBV28|TRBD1|NA
TGTGCCAGCAGTCCCCCCCAGGACAGGGCCTACGAGCAGTACTTC
CASSPPQDRAYEQYF
>TRBJ1-2|TRBV5-5|NA|NA
TGTGCCAGCAGCTTGGTGAGGAGAGATACCTATGGCTACACCTTC
CASSLVRRDTYGYTF
>TRBJ2-1|TRBV20-1|NA|few
TGCAGTGCTATCGTCTCCTCGGAGCAGTTCTTC
CSAIVSSEQFF
>TRBJ1-3|TRBV18|NA|NA
TGTGCCAGCTCACCACCTGGCAGGTACTCTGGAAACACCATATATTTT
CASSPPGRYSGNTIYF
>TRBJ2-2|TRBV10-3|TRBD1|NA
TGTGCCATCAGGGCAGGGGGCCCCGGGGAGCTGTTTTTT
CAIRAGGPGELFF
>TRBJ1-5|TRBV6-1|NA|NA
TGTGCCAGCAGTGACCTATCGGGGGTCGGTCAGCCCCAGCATTTT
CASSDLSGVGQPQHF
>TRBJ2-7|TRBV3-1/TRBV3-2|NA|NA
TGTGCCAGCAGCCAAGCCCTACCCACCGGGACGGGCTCCTACGAGCAGTACTTC
CASSQALPTGTGSYEQYF
>TRBJ2-1|TRBV28|TRBD2|NA
TGTGCCAGCAGGTCCGCCGGGACTAGACAAGTAGGTGAGCAGTTCTTC
CASRSAGTRQVGEQFF
>TRBJ2-7|TRBV6-1|NA|few
TGTGCCAGCAGTGAAAGACTCTACGAGCAGTACTTC
CASSERLYEQYF
>TRBJ1-5|TRBV19|NA|NA
TGTGCCAGTAGTATCCGTGACAGCCGGAGCAATCAGCCCCAGCATTTT
CASSIRDSRSNQPQHF
>TRBJ1-6|TRBV6-4|NA|once
TGTGCCAGCAGTGAAGACTTAAGGTCACCCCTCCACTTT
CASSEDLRSPLHF
>TRBJ2-7|TRBV7-8|NA|NA
TGTGCCAGCAGCTCCCTAGCGTTGAGCTCCTACGAGCAGTACTTC
CASSSLALSSYEQYF
>TRBJ2-2|TRBV3-1/TRBV3-2|TRBD2|NA
TGTGCCAGCAGCCAAGCATCGACTAGCGGGATCGCCGGGGAGCTGTTTTTT
CASSQASTSGIAGELFF
>TRBJ2-3|TRBV7-2|NA|NA
TGTGCCAGCACCCCGACCATTTCGGCAGATACGCAGTATTTT
CASTPTISADTQYF
>TRBJ2-1|TRBV15|NA|NA
TGTGCCACCAGCAGGCGACCGGGCGATGAGCAGTTCTTC
CATSRRPGDEQFF
>TRBJ1-1|TRBV29-1|NA|NA
TGCAGCGTGGTAACAGGTAGGAACACTGAAGCTTTCTTT
CSVVTGRNTEAFF
>TRBJ1-1|TRBV6-5|NA|NA
TGTGCCAGCAGTTACAGGGGGACGAACACTGAAGCTTTCTTT
CASSYRGTNTEAFF